The present entry profiles one T cell receptor beta chain with its context. Antigen: not known. Healthy Caucasian individuals from Russia aged 6 to 90 were enrolled as donors. These data originate in a study of blood T cells in healthy people across ages. Study-level results: Aged donors had fewer naive CD4+ cells and lower diversity than long-lived donors. Unknown donor CMV status possibly confounded expanded clonotype changes. Across the age range, TCR beta diversity per million T cells fell in a roughly linear way.

Sample-barcoded 5' priming and a J-beta primer mix drove a second PCR of about 6 to 12 cycles. TCRdb re-derived calls from the 5' RACE reads in MiXCR, one entry per CDR3 protein. Among over 750,000 distinct CDR3 sequences, just under 25% were seen once, and the ten largest hold under 10%. Between the trimmed V and J ends, which lost 4 bases and 8 bases, there was a span of 11 bases. This CDR3 contains 11 residues. The germline V gene has CDR1 SQVTM and CDR2 ANQGSEA. Separately, the same data were catalogued under a study of T cells of mothers and their children.

The chain carries TRBV29-1 and TRBJ1-2; D ambiguous. Specimen: blood. This sequence originates from a boy between 10 and 17 years old in good health. CDR3 protein: CSVGSRGGYTF. In DNA, the CDR3 is TGCAGCGTTGGATCCCGAGGGGGCTACACCTTC.